This TCR beta chain was captured in a study of technical replicates of blood from four donors. Method: immunoSEQ multiplex PCR; TCRdb's copy keeps in-frame clones and lacks some. Altogether around 90,000 clones are present, around 94% being singletons, with the ten largest covering about 0.23%. V lost 5 bases to trimming and J lost 1 base; unmatched junction nucleotides: 8. The germline CDR1 and CDR2 sequences are SQVTM and ANQGSEA. The CDR3 runs to 16 residues. This chain uses TRBV29-1 with TRBJ2-6, with 7 bases that match TRBD1. The origin of this receptor is a human donor in good health. Sequencing used T cells isolated from PBMCs. The CDR3 DNA sequence: TGCAGCGTTTACAGGGGAGATGGGTCTGGGGCCAACGTCCTGACTTTC. Translation: CSVYRGDGSGANVLTF.